This is a list of T cell receptor beta chains from one sample in a study of cytomegalovirus exposure and HLA in healthy donors. Here immunoSEQ multiplex PCR was the method, and the copy in TCRdb shows in-frame clones only, minus some. The sample has about 37,000 clones; just under 75% are singletons. Material for sequencing was PBMCs. All receptors come from a man between 25 and 39 years old in good health and CMV-seronegative. Both conserved end residues are part of each CDR3. A D gene is named only where the DNA matches it firmly. The size field is filled for only some rows; it gives once, few, many or a size class.

few,TRBJ2-5,TRBV5-4,NA,TGTGCCAGCAGCTTGGTTGGAGGGGGCGCTAGGGAGACCCAGTACTTC,CASSLVGGGARETQYF
NA,TRBJ1-2,TRBV6-1,TRBD1,TGTGCCAGCAGTGTAGGTGGGACAGGAAGACTTAACTATGGCTACACCTTC,CASSVGGTGRLNYGYTF
NA,TRBJ2-3,TRBV18,TRBD1,TGTGCCAGCTCACCGGGACAGGTGGGCACAGATACGCAGTATTTT,CASSPGQVGTDTQYF
NA,TRBJ2-1,TRBV4-2,NA,TGTGCCAGCAGCCAAGTATATGCGGATGGTGAGCAGTTCTTC,CASSQVYADGEQFF
NA,TRBJ2-3,TRBV9,TRBD2,TGTGCCAGCAGCCCGCGGGGGGGGGCCTCGGGAGGAGATACGCAGTATTTT,CASSPRGGASGGDTQYF
NA,TRBJ2-1,TRBV28,NA,TGTGCCAGCAGTTTAGGGGGCCCCTACAATGAGCAGTTCTTC,CASSLGGPYNEQFF
NA,TRBJ1-6,TRBV27,TRBD1,TGTGCCAGCAGTTTTGGCAGGGACAGGGGCTTTAATTCACCCCTCCACTTT,CASSFGRDRGFNSPLHF
NA,TRBJ1-1,TRBV19,NA,TGTGCCAGTTCCGACAGAGTGAACACTGAAGCTTTCTTT,CASSDRVNTEAFF
NA,TRBJ2-5,TRBV6-1,NA,TGTGCCGGGGCGGGGTTCCCATACCAAGAGACCCAGTACTTC,CAGAGFPYQETQYF
NA,TRBJ2-3,TRBV14,NA,TGTGCCAGCAGCCACTGGAGGGGACGGAGCACAGATACGCAGTATTTT,CASSHWRGRSTDTQYF
NA,TRBJ2-7,TRBV5-8,NA,TGTGCCAGCAGTTTCATTTACGAGCAGTACTTC,CASSFIYEQYF
NA,TRBJ1-1,TRBV15,NA,TGTGCCACCAGCAGAGAAGTAGGGGCAAACACTGAAGCTTTCTTT,CATSREVGANTEAFF
NA,TRBJ2-7,TRBV4-1,NA,TGCGCCAGCAGCCAAGACGGCAGGGAACCGTTCGAGCAGTACTTC,CASSQDGREPFEQYF
once,TRBJ2-7,TRBV11-1,NA,TGTGCCAGCAGCTTACTCGGGAGAGGGTGGAGCTCCTACGAGCAGTACTTC,CASSLLGRGWSSYEQYF
NA,TRBJ1-1,TRBV29-1,NA,TGCAGCGTTGACTCCAGGGAGGTAGGGACTGAAGCTTTCTTT,CSVDSREVGTEAFF
NA,TRBJ1-2,TRBV5-5,NA,TGTGCCAGCAGCTTCTCGGGGGAACCGGAATTATGGGGCTACACCTTC,CASSFSGEPELWGYTF
NA,TRBJ1-6,TRBV6-1,TRBD1,TGTGCCAGCAGTCAACGGACAGGGACACCCCTCCACTTT,CASSQRTGTPLHF